The source of this T cell receptor beta chain is a study of blood T cell repertoires in COVID-19. The overall study: The cDNA or gDNA used as material had been derived from T cells, B-cell-depleted T cells, or PBMCs.

In the study's own analysis: Reference gene primers were amplified, and this amplification served to estimate nucleated cell counts. Clones were sequenced by immunoSEQ multiplex PCR, and TCRdb holds only the in-frame ones, with some missing. That table gives V, J and clone size, and the DNA gave D and trimming. This sample yields 400,000 to 500,000 clones, of which roughly 84% are seen a single time; less than 1.5% belongs to the top ten. CDR3 size: 13 residues. From germline, CDR1 is SGHTA and CDR2 FQGNSA. Trimming removed 4 bases from V and 6 bases from J, with 9 bases in between. Everyone who took part was roughly 18 to 89 years old, and they came from about 25 US areas. Cohorts were based on clinical histories the participants reported.

Sequenced material: PBMCs or T cells enriched from blood (not recorded which). The rearrangement links TRBV7-2 to TRBJ1-4; D not resolved. The origin of this receptor is a woman in her late teens or twenties who had been exposed to COVID-19. The CDR3 sequence is CASSYRVDEKLFF. CDR3 DNA: TGTGCCAGCAGCTACCGGGTGGATGAAAAACTGTTTTTT.